The next 14 T cell receptor beta chains were all read from a single sample in a study of preoperative IRX-2 immunotherapy in early breast cancer. Treatment described: preoperative locoregional IRX-2 cytokine immunotherapy. Some clones are missing from TCRdb's copy, which holds only in-frame ones; the method was immunoSEQ multiplex PCR. The sample carries some 59,000 clones, roughly 94% recorded once. The sample was acquired from a patient treated with IRX-2 immunotherapy. The source of these receptors is a human donor with breast cancer.

V is TRBV6-5 and J is TRBJ2-7; D not certain. V was cut by 1 base and J by 5 bases, with 15 bases left in between. The CDR3 totals 15 residues. The V gene's germline CDR1 is MNHEY and CDR2 SVGAGI. The chain's CDR3 is CASSYLASPWDEQYF. The CDR3 DNA reads as TGTGCCAGCAGTTACTTGGCCTCACCTTGGGACGAGCAGTACTTC.

The chain joins TRBV6-6 to TRBJ2-7; unclear D gene. V was pared by 4 bases and J by 2 bases, with 9 bases between. Per germline, CDR1 MNHNY and CDR2 SVGAGI (reference sequence). CDR3 length equals 13 residues. This chain's CDR3 is CASSSSNTYEQYF. In DNA form, the CDR3 reads TGTGCCAGCAGTTCGTCGAATACCTACGAGCAGTACTTC.

This clone has a single count. The chain couples TRBV27 to TRBJ1-1; no clear D. Germline loops: CDR1 MNHEY, CDR2 SMNVEV (reference sequence). The V end was cut by 4 bases, the J end by 11 bases, with 14 bases between. This CDR3 spans 12 amino acids. DNA of the CDR3: TGTGCCAGCAGTTACCTACTGGGAGGCGCTTTCTTT. Translation: CASSYLLGGAFF.

The chain employs TRBV6-1 and TRBJ1-5; D gene ambiguous. Trimming left V 7 bases short and J 4 bases short, with 11 bases between. This CDR3 has 13 residues. The germline CDR1 and CDR2 sequences are MNHNS and SASEGT. CDR3 loop: CASNPAGNQPQHF. CDR3 bases: TGTGCCAGCAACCCCGCGGGGAATCAGCCCCAGCATTTT.

The chain recombines TRBV6-4 with TRBJ1-2, with 10 bases aligning to TRBD1. Trimming cost V 4 bases and J 6 bases; bases outside gene matches: 5. Looked up from germline, CDR1 is MRHNA and CDR2 is SNTAGT. This CDR3 comprises 14 residues. The chain's CDR3 is CASSASGTGDGYTF. The CDR3 region has the DNA TGTGCCAGCAGTGCCTCCGGGACAGGGGATGGCTACACCTTC.

The chain joins TRBV4-1 to TRBJ1-6; D is possibly TRBD1 (6 bases). The CDR3 sequence is 16 residues long. Trimming shortened V by 2 bases and J by 5 bases, and 13 bases separated the two germline ends. Germline V lookup: CDR1 MGHRA, CDR2 YSYEKL. The CDR3 sequence: CASSQQGRTDNSPLHF. CDR3 nucleotides: TGCGCCAGCAGCCAACAGGGGCGGACGGATAATTCACCCCTCCACTTT.

The rearrangement links TRBV6-5 to TRBJ1-2; D gene ambiguous. CDR3 length equals 15 residues. V was cut by 0 bases and J by 8 bases, with 16 bases left in between. Germline CDR1 MNHEY, CDR2 SVGAGI. The CDR3 region is CASSYSIGFVDGYTF. In nucleotides, the CDR3 is TGTGCCAGCAGTTACTCGATAGGGTTCGTGGACGGCTACACCTTC.

J is TRBJ1-2 and V is TRBV6-5; weak D call: TRBD1 (6 bases). Germline V gene lookup returns CDR1 MNHEY and CDR2 SVGAGI. V was trimmed by 8 bases and J by 7 bases, leaving 14 bases between them. This CDR3 is 12 amino acids long. CDR3 DNA sequence: TGTGCCAGCTCGAACAGGGTTCGTGGCTACACCTTC. Amino acid sequence: CASSNRVRGYTF.

This clone showed up just a few times. This chain joins TRBV29-1 and TRBJ1-1; D gene uncertain. The V end lost 4 bases, the J end lost 11 bases, and 11 bases lay between the germline ends. Germline lookup yields CDR1 SQVTM and CDR2 ANQGSEA. This CDR3 is built from 10 residues. CDR3 DNA sequence: TGCAGCGTTGGTCTAGCCTCGGCTTTCTTT. Protein: CSVGLASAFF.

The chain uses TRBV19 and TRBJ1-1; D ambiguous. This CDR3 has 13 residues. CDR1 and CDR2 from the germline V gene are LNHDA and SQIVND (reference sequence). The V and J ends lost 7 bases and 7 bases respectively, with 16 bases between them. CDR3 loop: CASNRRSRIEAFF. DNA of the CDR3: TGTGCCAGTAATCGTCGGTCCCGGATTGAAGCTTTCTTT.

The chain uses TRBV10-3 and TRBJ2-7; perhaps TRBD2 as D (5 bases). Trimming stripped 6 bases from V and 1 base from J, with 7 bases between. The germline gives CDR1 ENHRY, CDR2 SYGVKD. The CDR3 consists of 12 residues. The CDR3 here is CAIREDSYEQYF. The CDR3 DNA reads TGTGCCATCAGGGAGGATTCCTACGAGCAGTACTTC.

The chain joins TRBV2 to TRBJ1-2, with 8 bases fitting TRBD1. Trimming took 7 bases from V and 7 from J; bases not matched to a gene: 8. CDR3 length: 13 amino acids. The germline V gene encodes CDR1 SNHLY and CDR2 FYNNEI. The CDR3 spells CASIPDRGCGYTF. CDR3 nucleotides: TGTGCCAGCATTCCCGACAGGGGCTGTGGCTACACCTTC.

The chain employs TRBV7-2 and TRBJ2-3; D may be TRBD2 (5 bases). The CDR3 covers 14 residues. Germline CDR1 reads SGHTA; CDR2 reads FQGNSA. Trimming cost V 7 bases and J 0 bases, with 11 bases left between them. CDR3 nucleotides: TGTGCCAGCACCTCCCGAGGGAGCACAGATACGCAGTATTTT. Encoded protein: CASTSRGSTDTQYF.

The rearrangement joins TRBV19 to TRBJ2-7, with 9 bases fitting TRBD1. J gave up 2 bases and V 3 bases, and 5 bases lay outside the gene matches. Germline CDR1 is LNHDA and CDR2 is SQIVND (reference sequence). The CDR3 extends over 15 amino acids. In DNA, the CDR3 is TGTGCCAGTAGTATTGGTAGGACAGGGGCCTACGAGCAGTACTTC. Translating gives CASSIGRTGAYEQYF.